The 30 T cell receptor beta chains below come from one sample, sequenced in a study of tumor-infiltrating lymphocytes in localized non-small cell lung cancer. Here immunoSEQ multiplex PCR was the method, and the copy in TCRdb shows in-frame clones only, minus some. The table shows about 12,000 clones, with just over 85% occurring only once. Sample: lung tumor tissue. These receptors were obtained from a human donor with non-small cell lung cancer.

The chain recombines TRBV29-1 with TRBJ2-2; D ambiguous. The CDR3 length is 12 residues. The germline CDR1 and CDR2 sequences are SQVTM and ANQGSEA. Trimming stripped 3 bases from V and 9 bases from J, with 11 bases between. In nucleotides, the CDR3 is TGCAGCGTTGATGTTGGAAACCGGGAGCTGTTTTTT. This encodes CSVDVGNRELFF.

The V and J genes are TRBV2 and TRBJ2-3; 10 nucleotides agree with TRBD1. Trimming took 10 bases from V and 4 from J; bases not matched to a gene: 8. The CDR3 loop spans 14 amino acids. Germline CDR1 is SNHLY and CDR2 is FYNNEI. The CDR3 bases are TGTGCCACGTTGGGGACAGGGGTGGCAGATACGCAGTATTTT. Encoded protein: CATLGTGVADTQYF.

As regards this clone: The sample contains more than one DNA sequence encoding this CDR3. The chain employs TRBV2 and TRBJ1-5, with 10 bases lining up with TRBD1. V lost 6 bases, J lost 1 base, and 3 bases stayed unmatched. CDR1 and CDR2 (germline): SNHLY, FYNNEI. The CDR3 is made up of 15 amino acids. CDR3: CASSETGGSNQPQHF. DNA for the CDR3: TGTGCCAGCAGCGAGACAGGGGGCAGCAATCAGCCCCAGCATTTT. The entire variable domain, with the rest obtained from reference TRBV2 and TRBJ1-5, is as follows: EPEVTQTPSHQVTQMGQEVILRCVPISNHLYFYWYRQILGQKVEFLVSFYNNEISEKSEIFDDQFSVERPDGSNFTLKIRSTKLEDSAMYFCASSETGGSNQPQHFGDGTRLSIL.

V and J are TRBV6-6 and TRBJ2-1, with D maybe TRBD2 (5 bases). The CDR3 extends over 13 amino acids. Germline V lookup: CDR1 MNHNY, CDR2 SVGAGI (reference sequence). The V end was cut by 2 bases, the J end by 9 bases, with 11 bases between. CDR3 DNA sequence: TGTGCCAGCAGTTACCAACTAGAAATTGAGCAGTTCTTC. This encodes CASSYQLEIEQFF.

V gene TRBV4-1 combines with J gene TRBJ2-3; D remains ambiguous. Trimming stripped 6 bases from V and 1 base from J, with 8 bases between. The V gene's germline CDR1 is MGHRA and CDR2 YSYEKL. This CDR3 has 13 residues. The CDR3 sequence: CASRLQGTDTQYF. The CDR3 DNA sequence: TGCGCCAGCAGGCTACAAGGCACAGATACGCAGTATTTT.

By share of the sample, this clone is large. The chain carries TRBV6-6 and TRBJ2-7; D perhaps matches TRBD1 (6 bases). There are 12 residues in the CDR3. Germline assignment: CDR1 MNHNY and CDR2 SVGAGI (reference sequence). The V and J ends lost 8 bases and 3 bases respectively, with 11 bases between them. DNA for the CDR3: TGTGCCAGCCTGGGGGCCCTCTACGAGCAGTACTTC. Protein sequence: CASLGALYEQYF.

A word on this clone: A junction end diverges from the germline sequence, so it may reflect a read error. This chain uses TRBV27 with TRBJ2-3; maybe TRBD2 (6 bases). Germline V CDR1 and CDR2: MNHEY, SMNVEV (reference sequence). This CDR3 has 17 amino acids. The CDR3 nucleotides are TGTGCCAGCAGTTTACAGGTCACGGGGGTTTTCACAGATATGCAGTATTTT. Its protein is CASSLQVTGVFTDMQYF.

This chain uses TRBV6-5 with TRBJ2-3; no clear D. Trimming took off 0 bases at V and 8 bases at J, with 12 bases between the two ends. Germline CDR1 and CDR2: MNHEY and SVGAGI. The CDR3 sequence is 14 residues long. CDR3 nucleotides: TGTGCCAGCAGTTACTCGATGGAAGCCTCTACGCAGTATTTT. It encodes CASSYSMEASTQYF.

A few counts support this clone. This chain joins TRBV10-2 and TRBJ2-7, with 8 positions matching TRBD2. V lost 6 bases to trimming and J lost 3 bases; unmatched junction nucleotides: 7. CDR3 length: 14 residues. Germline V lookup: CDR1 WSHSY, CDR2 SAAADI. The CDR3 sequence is CASRAGGSHYEQYF. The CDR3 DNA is TGCGCCAGCAGGGCGGGGGGTAGCCACTACGAGCAGTACTTC.

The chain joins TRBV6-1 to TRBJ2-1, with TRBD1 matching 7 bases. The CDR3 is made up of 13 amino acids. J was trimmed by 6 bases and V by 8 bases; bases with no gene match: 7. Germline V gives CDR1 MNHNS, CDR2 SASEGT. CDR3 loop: CASFGTVTNEQFF. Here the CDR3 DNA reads TGTGCCAGCTTCGGGACAGTCACCAATGAGCAGTTCTTC.

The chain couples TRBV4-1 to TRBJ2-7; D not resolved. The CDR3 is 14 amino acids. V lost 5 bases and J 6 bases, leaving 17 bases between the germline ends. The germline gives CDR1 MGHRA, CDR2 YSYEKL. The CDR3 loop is CASSAARTSGEQYF. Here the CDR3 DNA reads TGCGCCAGCAGCGCGGCAAGGACCTCAGGCGAGCAGTACTTC.

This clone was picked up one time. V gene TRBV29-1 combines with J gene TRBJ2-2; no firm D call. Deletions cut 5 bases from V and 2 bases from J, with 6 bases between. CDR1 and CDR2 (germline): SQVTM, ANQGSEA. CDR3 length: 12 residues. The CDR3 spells CSVQINTGELFF. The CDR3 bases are TGCAGCGTTCAGATAAACACCGGGGAGCTGTTTTTT.

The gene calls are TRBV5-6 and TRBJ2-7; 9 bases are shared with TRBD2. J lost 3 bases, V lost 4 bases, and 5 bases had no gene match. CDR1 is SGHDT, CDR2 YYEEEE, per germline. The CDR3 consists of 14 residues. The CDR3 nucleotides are TGTGCCAGCAGCCCAGTAGCGGGAGACTACGAGCAGTACTTC. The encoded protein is CASSPVAGDYEQYF.

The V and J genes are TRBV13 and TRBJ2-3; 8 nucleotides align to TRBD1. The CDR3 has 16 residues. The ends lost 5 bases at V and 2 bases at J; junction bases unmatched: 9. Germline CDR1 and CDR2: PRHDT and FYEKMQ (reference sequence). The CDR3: CASSQRGQGHTDTQYF. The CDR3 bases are TGTGCCAGCAGCCAACGAGGACAGGGCCACACAGATACGCAGTATTTT.

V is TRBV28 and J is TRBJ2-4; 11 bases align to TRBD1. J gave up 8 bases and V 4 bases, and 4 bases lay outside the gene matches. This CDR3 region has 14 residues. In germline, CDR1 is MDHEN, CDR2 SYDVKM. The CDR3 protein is CASSWTGGMDIQYF. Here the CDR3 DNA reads TGTGCCAGCAGTTGGACAGGGGGCATGGACATTCAGTACTTC.

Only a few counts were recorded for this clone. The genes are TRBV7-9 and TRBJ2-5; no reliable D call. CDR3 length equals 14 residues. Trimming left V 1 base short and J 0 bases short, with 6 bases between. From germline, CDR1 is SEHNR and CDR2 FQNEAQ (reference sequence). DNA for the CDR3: TGTGCCAGCAGCTTAGGGCGGTACCAAGAGACCCAGTACTTC. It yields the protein CASSLGRYQETQYF.

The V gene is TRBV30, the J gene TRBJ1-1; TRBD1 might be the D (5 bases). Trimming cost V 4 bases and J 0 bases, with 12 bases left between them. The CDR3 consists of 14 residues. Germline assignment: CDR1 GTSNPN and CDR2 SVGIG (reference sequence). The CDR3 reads CAWTGGLLNTEAFF. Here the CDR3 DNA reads TGTGCCTGGACCGGGGGTTTGCTGAACACTGAAGCTTTCTTT.

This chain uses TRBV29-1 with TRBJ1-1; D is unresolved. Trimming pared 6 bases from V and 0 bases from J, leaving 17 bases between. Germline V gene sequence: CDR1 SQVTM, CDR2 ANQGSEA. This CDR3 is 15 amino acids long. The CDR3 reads CSVAGGWGMNTEAFF. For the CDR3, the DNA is TGCAGCGTGGCCGGAGGGTGGGGTATGAACACTGAAGCTTTCTTT.

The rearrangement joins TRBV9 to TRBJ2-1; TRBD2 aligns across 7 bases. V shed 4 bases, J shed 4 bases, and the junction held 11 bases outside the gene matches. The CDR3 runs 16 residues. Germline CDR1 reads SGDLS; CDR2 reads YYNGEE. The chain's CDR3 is CASSSVRASGYNEQFF. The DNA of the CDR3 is TGTGCCAGCAGCTCCGTCAGGGCTAGCGGTTACAATGAGCAGTTCTTC. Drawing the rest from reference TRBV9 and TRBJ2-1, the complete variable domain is DSGVTQTPKHLITATGQRVTLRCSPRSGDLSVYWYQQSLDQGLQFLIQYYNGEERAKGNILERFSAQQFPDLHSELNLSSLELGDSALYFCASSSVRASGYNEQFFGPGTRLTVL.

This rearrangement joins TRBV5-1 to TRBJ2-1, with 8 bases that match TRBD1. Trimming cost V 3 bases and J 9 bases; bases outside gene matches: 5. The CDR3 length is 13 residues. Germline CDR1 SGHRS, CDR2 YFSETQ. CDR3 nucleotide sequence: TGCGCCAGCAGCTCTGCAGGGGGCACTGAGCAGTTCTTC. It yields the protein CASSSAGGTEQFF.

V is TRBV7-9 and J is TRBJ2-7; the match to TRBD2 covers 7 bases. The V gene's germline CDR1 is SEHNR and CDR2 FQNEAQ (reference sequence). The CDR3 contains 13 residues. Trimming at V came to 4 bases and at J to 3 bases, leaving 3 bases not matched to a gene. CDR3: CASSWGGNYEQYF. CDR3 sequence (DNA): TGTGCCAGCAGCTGGGGGGGGAACTACGAGCAGTACTTC.

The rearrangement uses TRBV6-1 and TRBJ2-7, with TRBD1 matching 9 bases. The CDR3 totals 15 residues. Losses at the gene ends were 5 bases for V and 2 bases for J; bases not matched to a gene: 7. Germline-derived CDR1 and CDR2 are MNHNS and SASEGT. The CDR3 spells CASSQRGTGTYEQYF. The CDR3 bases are TGTGCCAGCAGTCAGAGGGGGACAGGGACCTACGAGCAGTACTTC.

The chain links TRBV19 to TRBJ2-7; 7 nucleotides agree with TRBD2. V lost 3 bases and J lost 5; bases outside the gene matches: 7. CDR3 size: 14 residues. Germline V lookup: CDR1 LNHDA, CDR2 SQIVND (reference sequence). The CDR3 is CASSMDGTIDEQYF. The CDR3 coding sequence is TGTGCCAGTAGTATGGACGGGACTATCGACGAGCAGTACTTC.

The CDR3 nucleotides are TGTGCCAGTAGTGTACAGGTTCACTCGGAGACCCAGTACTTC. Amino acid sequence: CASSVQVHSETQYF. V and J are TRBV19 and TRBJ2-5; the D gene is possibly TRBD1 (5 bases). Trimming stripped 5 bases from V and 5 bases from J, with 15 bases between. Germline V CDR1 and CDR2: LNHDA, SQIVND (reference sequence). CDR3 size: 14 residues.

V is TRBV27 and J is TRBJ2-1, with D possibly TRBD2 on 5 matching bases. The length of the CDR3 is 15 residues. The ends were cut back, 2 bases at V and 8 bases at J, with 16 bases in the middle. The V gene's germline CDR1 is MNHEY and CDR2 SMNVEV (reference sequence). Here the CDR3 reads CASSLSPGNPYEQFF. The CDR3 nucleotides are TGTGCCAGCAGTTTAAGCCCCGGGAATCCGTATGAGCAGTTCTTC.

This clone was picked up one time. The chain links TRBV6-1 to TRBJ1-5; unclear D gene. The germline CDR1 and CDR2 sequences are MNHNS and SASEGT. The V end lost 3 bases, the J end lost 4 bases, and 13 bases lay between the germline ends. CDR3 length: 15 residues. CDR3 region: CASSEGAVENQPQHF. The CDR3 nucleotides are TGTGCCAGCAGTGAGGGAGCGGTGGAGAATCAGCCCCAGCATTTT.

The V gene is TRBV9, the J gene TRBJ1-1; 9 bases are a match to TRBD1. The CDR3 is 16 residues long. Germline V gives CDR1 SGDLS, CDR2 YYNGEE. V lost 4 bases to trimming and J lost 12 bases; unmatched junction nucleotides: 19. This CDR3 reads CASSPFTGTGPKPTFF. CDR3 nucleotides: TGTGCCAGCAGCCCCTTTACCGGGACAGGGCCCAAACCGACTTTCTTT. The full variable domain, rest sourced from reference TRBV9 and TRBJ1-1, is DSGVTQTPKHLITATGQRVTLRCSPRSGDLSVYWYQQSLDQGLQFLIQYYNGEERAKGNILERFSAQQFPDLHSELNLSSLELGDSALYFCASSPFTGTGPKPTFFGQGTRLTVV.

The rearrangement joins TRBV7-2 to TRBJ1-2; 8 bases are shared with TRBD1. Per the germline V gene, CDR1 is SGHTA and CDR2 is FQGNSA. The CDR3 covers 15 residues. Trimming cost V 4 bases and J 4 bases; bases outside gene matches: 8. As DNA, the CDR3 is TGTGCCAGCAGCTACTCAACCGGGACAGGCTATGGCTACACCTTC. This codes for CASSYSTGTGYGYTF.

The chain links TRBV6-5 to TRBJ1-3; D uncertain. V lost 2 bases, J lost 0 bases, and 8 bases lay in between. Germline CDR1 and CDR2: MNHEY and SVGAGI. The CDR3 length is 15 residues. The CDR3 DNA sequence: TGTGCCAGCAGTTACGGGATTTCCTCTGGAAACACCATATATTTT. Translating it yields CASSYGISSGNTIYF.

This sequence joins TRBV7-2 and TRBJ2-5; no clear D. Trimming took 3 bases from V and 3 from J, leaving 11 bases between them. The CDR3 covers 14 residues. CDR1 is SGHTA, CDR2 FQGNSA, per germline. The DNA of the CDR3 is TGTGCCAGCAGCTTGTTGACACGTGAAGAGACCCAGTACTTC. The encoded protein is CASSLLTREETQYF.